These 7 T cell receptor beta chains came from one sample sequenced in a study of CD8 T cells in ankylosing spondylitis. TCRdb itself ran the 5' RACE reads through MiXCR, one entry per CDR3 protein. The repertoire consists of 340,000 or so distinct CDR3 sequences, with roughly 15% occurring once and the leading ten covering roughly 1.1%. Sequenced material: blood, either unsorted or a sorted T cell fraction (not recorded which). The receptors were gathered from a male donor with ankylosing spondylitis or in good health (not recorded which).

V is TRBV5-1 and J is TRBJ2-5, with 7 positions matching TRBD2. V trimming: 0 bases; J trimming: 2 bases; junction bases outside the gene matches: 4. The CDR3 spans 15 residues. Germline V gives CDR1 SGHRS, CDR2 YFSETQ. CDR3 bases: TGCGCCAGCAGCTTGGGGGGGGGATTGCAAGAGACCCAGTACTTC. This codes for CASSLGGGLQETQYF.

This clonotype was seen only a few times. The gene calls are TRBV5-1 and TRBJ2-1; 9 nucleotides match TRBD1. Losses at the gene ends were 1 base for V and 10 bases for J; bases not matched to a gene: 9. The CDR3 contains 15 residues. Germline loops: CDR1 SGHRS, CDR2 YFSETQ. As DNA, the CDR3 is TGCGCCAGCAGCTTGAGGTCGGGACAGGGAGACGAGCAGTTCTTC. Translation gives CASSLRSGQGDEQFF.

CDR3 nucleotides: TGCAGCGTCGGATTCCGGGACCGCTTCTCCTACGAGCAGTACTTC. This translates into CSVGFRDRFSYEQYF. V gene TRBV29-1 combines with J gene TRBJ2-7; D assignment may be TRBD1 or TRBD2 (5 bases each). The V end lost 6 bases, the J end lost 0 bases, and 18 bases lay between the germline ends. Germline CDR1 is SQVTM and CDR2 is ANQGSEA. There are 15 residues in the CDR3.

This clonotype was seen a handful of times. The V and J genes are TRBV29-1 and TRBJ2-5, with D tentatively TRBD1 or TRBD2 (6 bases each). Deletions cut 7 bases from V and 1 base from J, with 19 bases between. Germline values: CDR1 SQVTM, CDR2 ANQGSEA. This CDR3 comprises 15 residues. The CDR3 here is CSALGTGAFQETQYF. CDR3 bases: TGCAGCGCCCTTGGGACGGGGGCCTTCCAAGAGACCCAGTACTTC.

This clonotype was observed a handful of times. This rearrangement joins TRBV5-1 to TRBJ2-4; 9 bases match TRBD1. Germline V CDR1 and CDR2: SGHRS, YFSETQ. This CDR3 spans 17 amino acids. Unmatched junction bases numbered 13, after V lost 1 base and J lost 8 bases. CDR3 DNA sequence: TGCGCCAGCAGCTTGTTGACCACAGGGGGCTCCGGGGACATTCAGTACTTC. This gives the protein CASSLLTTGGSGDIQYF.

A single count supports this clonotype. The chain is built from TRBV29-1 and TRBJ2-7; TRBD1 aligns across 10 bases. CDR1 SQVTM and CDR2 ANQGSEA come from the germline V gene. The CDR3 is 13 residues long. Germline trimming cut 6 bases from V and 5 bases from J; bases unmatched to any gene: 7. The CDR3 nucleotides read TGCAGCGTCCGTGGACAGGGGGTCAACGAGCAGTACTTC. It is translated as CSVRGQGVNEQYF.

V usage is TRBV28 and J usage is TRBJ2-5; D might be TRBD1 (6 bases). The CDR3 contains 13 residues. CDR1 is MDHEN, CDR2 SYDVKM, per germline. V lost 6 bases to trimming and J lost 6 bases, with 14 bases between them. DNA for the CDR3: TGTGCCAGCAGAGGGGGAGAGTGGAAGACCCAGTACTTC. Protein: CASRGGEWKTQYF.